Below are 5 T cell receptor beta chains sequenced from a single sample in a study of vaccination and CD4 T cells after COVID-19 (dated 2022 in TCRdb). These receptors are not linked to any known antigen. The treatment or condition label on this specimen signifies: roughly ten-day PBMC culture with coronavirus spike peptide pools or control peptides (ViraFEST assay). The library was prepared using PCR. For sequencing, an Illumina iSeq 100 was employed. TCR sequencing of DNA from cultured CD4+ T cells used the Oncomine TCR Beta short-read assay at the Johns Hopkins FTIC core. The public reads were reanalyzed by TCRdb: fastp trimming at Q25, MiXCR alignment, in-frame beta chains only. Every entry covers one CDR3 protein and lists the most common genes and DNA from its rows. The sample table holds 7,000 to 9,000 distinct CDR3 sequences, of which about 44% were seen once. Approximately 8% of the sample is held by the ten biggest clonotypes.

Sequencing input: CD4+ T cells from blood, cultured in vitro. These receptor sequences come from a human donor who had recovered from COVID-19.

The gene calls are TRBV6-2 or TRBV6-3 and TRBJ1-1; D uncertain. The CDR3 extends over 14 amino acids. With 10 bases removed from V and 1 base from J, the gap between germline ends came to 16 bases. The V gene's germline CDR1 is MNHEY and CDR2 SVGEGT. In DNA form, the CDR3 reads TGTGCCAACCGTGGGAGGGCCGGGAACACTGAAGCTTTCTTT. Protein sequence: CANRGRAGNTEAFF.

This chain uses TRBV18 with TRBJ2-1; the match to TRBD2 covers 14 bases. V gave up 4 bases and J gave up 8 bases; unmatched junction bases: 4. This CDR3 is 15 amino acids long. Germline CDR1 is KGHSH and CDR2 is LQKENI. The chain's CDR3 is CASSLTSGGAYEQFF. The DNA of the CDR3 is TGTGCCAGCTCACTGACTAGCGGGGGGGCTTATGAGCAGTTCTTC.

This chain connects TRBV2 to TRBJ2-5; D gene uncertain. The CDR3 is 11 amino acids. Trimming left V 7 bases short and J 3 bases short, with 6 bases between. Per the germline V gene, CDR1 is SNHLY and CDR2 is FYNNEI. The CDR3 protein is CASKREETQYF. The CDR3 nucleotides read TGTGCCAGCAAGCGCGAAGAGACCCAGTACTTC.

The chain uses TRBV5-6 and TRBJ1-6; 8 nucleotides match TRBD1. CDR1 is SGHDT, CDR2 YYEEEE, per germline. J gave up 9 bases and V 4 bases, and 18 bases lay outside the gene matches. The CDR3 loop spans 18 amino acids. The CDR3 DNA follows: TGTGCCAGCAGCCGTCCCCCCATCGGACAGGGAGGTCGTTCACCCCTCCACTTT. Its protein is CASSRPPIGQGGRSPLHF.

The chain couples TRBV5-1 to TRBJ1-2; D perhaps matches TRBD1 (5 bases). Germline CDR1 reads SGHRS; CDR2 reads YFSETQ. The CDR3 contains 12 residues. V was shortened by 0 bases and J by 7 bases, with 7 bases between the two germline ends. The chain's CDR3 is CASSLEGTGYTF. In DNA, the CDR3 is TGCGCCAGCAGCTTGGAAGGGACTGGCTACACCTTC.